These T cell receptor beta chains were read from a single sample in a study of OX40 agonist ivuxolimab in advanced cancers. Using immunoSEQ multiplex PCR, the repertoire was profiled, and TCRdb retains in-frame clones only, with some absent. The sample holds 40,000 to 45,000 clones, 75% to 90% seen once. The sample in question was CD4+ or CD8+ T cells sorted from blood, obtained in a trial of the OX40 agonist ivuxolimab. Receptors were obtained from an adult with an advanced solid tumor such as melanoma, head and neck, liver or kidney cancer. The CDR3 runs from the conserved cysteine through the conserved F or W. D genes are given only for firm matches. Size is omitted from some rows. Given values are once, few, many or a class for expanded clones.

TRBD1 NA TRBJ1-1 TRBV6-1 CASSGGQQNTEAFF TGTGCCAGCAGTGGGGGACAGCAGAACACTGAAGCTTTCTTT
TRBD2 few TRBJ2-3 TRBV5-1 CASSLAVLAGEDTQYF TGCGCCAGCAGCTTGGCCGTACTAGCGGGAGAAGATACGCAGTATTTT
NA NA TRBJ1-4 TRBV11-3 CASSSAPTEKLFF TGTGCCAGCAGCTCCGCCCCGACTGAAAAACTGTTTTTT
NA NA TRBJ2-5 TRBV7-9 CASSVRGPGETQYF TGTGCCAGCAGCGTGAGAGGACCAGGGGAGACCCAGTACTTC
NA NA TRBJ2-4 TRBV5-1 CASSLTGTQLNIQYF TGCGCCAGCAGCTTAACCGGGACGCAATTAAACATTCAGTACTTC
NA NA TRBJ1-2 TRBV18 CASSPGAGLNYGYTF TGTGCCAGCTCACCTGGGGCAGGGCTGAACTATGGCTACACCTTC
NA NA TRBJ1-1 TRBV11-3 CASSFNRGGSEAFF TGTGCCAGCAGCTTTAACCGGGGTGGTTCTGAAGCTTTCTTT
TRBD2 NA TRBJ2-7 TRBV6-6 CASNEAGRGHEQYF TGTGCCAGCAATGAGGCCGGGAGGGGCCACGAGCAGTACTTC
NA NA TRBJ2-2 TRBV4-1 CASSQVAHRDTGELFF TGCGCCAGCAGCCAAGTCGCTCACAGGGACACCGGGGAGCTGTTTTTT
TRBD1 NA TRBJ2-4 TRBV28 CASSPNRGAKNIQYF TGTGCCAGCAGTCCAAACAGGGGAGCCAAAAACATTCAGTACTTC
TRBD2 NA TRBJ2-3 TRBV10-3 CAITPGTSGMLGTDTQYF TGTGCCATCACCCCCGGGACTAGCGGGATGTTGGGCACAGATACGCAGTATTTT
NA few TRBJ1-2 TRBV5-5 CASSPWGGRYTF TGTGCCAGCAGCCCTTGGGGGGGACGCTACACCTTC
NA NA TRBJ2-1 TRBV6-6 CASRGASSYNEQFF TGTGCCAGCAGGGGGGCAAGCTCCTACAATGAGCAGTTCTTC
NA NA TRBJ1-2 TRBV10-3 CAISGAGGNGYTF TGTGCCATCAGTGGGGCTGGGGGGAATGGCTACACCTTC
NA NA TRBJ2-1 TRBV5-1 CASSLAAQGGNEQFF TGCGCCAGCAGCTTGGCCGCACAGGGAGGGAATGAGCAGTTCTTC
NA NA TRBJ1-5 TRBV6-6 CASSYVEDGQPQHF TGTGCCAGCAGTTACGTGGAGGACGGTCAGCCCCAGCATTTT
TRBD2 once TRBJ2-3 TRBV5-5 CASSLAFLLAERGTQYF TGTGCCAGCAGCTTGGCATTCCTCTTAGCGGAGCGGGGGACGCAGTATTTT
NA NA TRBJ2-7 TRBV28 CASRMAGHSYEQYF TGTGCCAGCAGGATGGCGGGTCACTCCTACGAGCAGTACTTC
NA once TRBJ1-1 TRBV6-6 CASSYASPTEAFF TGTGCCAGCAGTTACGCCTCCCCCACTGAAGCTTTCTTT
NA once TRBJ1-2 TRBV28 CASSLGGGRSYGYTF TGTGCCAGCAGTCTGGGGGGGGGCCGGAGCTATGGCTACACCTTC
NA NA TRBJ2-7 TRBV7-9 CASSLDLAVSSYEQYF TGTGCCAGCAGCTTAGATTTAGCGGTGAGTTCCTACGAGCAGTACTTC
TRBD1 few TRBJ1-2 TRBV2 CASSDEGAGGYTF TGTGCCAGCAGTGACGAGGGGGCTGGGGGCTACACCTTC
NA NA TRBJ1-5 TRBV6-1 CASSELDQPQHF TGTGCCAGCAGTGAATTGGATCAGCCCCAGCATTTT
NA few TRBJ2-7 TRBV28 CASSSTLGPGDYEQYF TGTGCCAGCAGTTCTACATTGGGCCCAGGGGATTACGAGCAGTACTTC
TRBD1 NA TRBJ1-2 TRBV28 CASSLGQGGYGYTF TGTGCCAGCAGTTTAGGGCAGGGGGGCTATGGCTACACCTTC
TRBD1 NA TRBJ2-5 TRBV6-1 CASSGQGGSRETQYF TGTGCCAGCAGTGGACAGGGGGGTTCGCGTGAGACCCAGTACTTC
TRBD2 NA TRBJ2-1 TRBV6-1 CASSLAGYEQFF TGTGCCAGCAGTCTAGCGGGATATGAGCAGTTCTTC
TRBD1 few TRBJ2-5 TRBV19 CASSRGRSETQYF TGTGCCAGTAGCAGGGGGAGATCGGAGACCCAGTACTTC
NA NA TRBJ2-3 TRBV30 CAWSSLFSTDTQYF TGTGCCTGGAGTAGCCTTTTCAGCACAGATACGCAGTATTTT
TRBD2 NA TRBJ2-2 TRBV7-2 CASSLDALAVGLGELFF TGTGCCAGCAGCTTAGATGCCCTAGCGGTGGGACTCGGGGAGCTGTTTTTT
TRBD1 NA TRBJ1-1 TRBV28 CASSSPGTAKQFEAFF TGTGCCAGCAGTTCCCCCGGGACAGCAAAACAATTTGAAGCTTTCTTT
NA few TRBJ2-5 TRBV5-1 CASSRTRQETQYF TGCGCCAGCAGTCGGACACGCCAAGAGACCCAGTACTTC
TRBD2 NA TRBJ2-5 TRBV30 CAASSGRRLATQYF TGTGCCGCCTCTTCGGGACGCAGACTAGCGACCCAGTACTTC
NA NA TRBJ2-1 TRBV5-4 CASTVMGSYNEQFF TGTGCCAGCACCGTGATGGGCAGTTACAATGAGCAGTTCTTC
TRBD2 NA TRBJ2-3 TRBV7-3 CASSLLAGPGDTQYF TGTGCCAGCAGTTTACTAGCGGGGCCCGGAGATACGCAGTATTTT
TRBD1 NA TRBJ1-4 TRBV28 CASRTGGGGRNEKLFF TGTGCCAGCAGAACAGGGGGAGGCGGGAGGAATGAAAAACTGTTTTTT
NA NA TRBJ1-4 TRBV14 CASSVNVGTNEKLFF TGTGCCAGCAGCGTCAATGTCGGCACTAATGAAAAACTGTTTTTT
NA NA TRBJ2-1 TRBV2 CASRKALGNEQFF TGTGCCAGCAGGAAGGCTCTGGGGAATGAGCAGTTCTTC
NA NA TRBJ1-1 TRBV5-5 CASSFTPNTEAFF TGTGCCAGCAGCTTTACACCGAACACTGAAGCTTTCTTT
NA NA TRBJ2-1 TRBV5-3 CARSFSAEMAPDEQFF TGTGCCAGAAGCTTTAGTGCGGAGATGGCCCCGGATGAGCAGTTCTTC
NA NA TRBJ1-3 TRBV2 CASSVEALSGNTIYF TGTGCCAGCAGTGTGGAGGCGCTCTCTGGAAACACCATATATTTT
TRBD2 NA TRBJ2-5 TRBV6-6 CASSYRFGEGTQYF TGTGCCAGCAGTTACCGGTTTGGGGAGGGGACCCAGTACTTC
TRBD2 NA TRBJ2-3 TRBV2 CASSARGTSGSITQYF TGTGCCAGCAGTGCCCGAGGGACTAGCGGGAGTATAACGCAGTATTTT
NA NA TRBJ1-1 TRBV2 CASHLEGAQNTEAFF TGTGCCAGCCACCTAGAGGGAGCCCAAAACACTGAAGCTTTCTTT
NA NA TRBJ2-5 TRBV27 CASARGFRETQYF TGTGCCAGCGCGAGGGGGTTTAGGGAGACCCAGTACTTC
NA NA TRBJ2-1 TRBV27 CASSLDQAFRYNEQFF TGTGCCAGCAGTTTGGACCAGGCTTTCCGTTACAATGAGCAGTTCTTC
NA few TRBJ1-4 TRBV6-5 CASRDSGWDEKLFF TGTGCCAGCAGGGACTCTGGATGGGATGAAAAACTGTTTTTT
NA NA TRBJ1-5 TRBV4-2 CASSLQPGKGQPQHF TGTGCCAGCAGCCTACAGCCGGGAAAGGGGCAGCCCCAGCATTTT
TRBD1 NA TRBJ1-1 TRBV18 CASSQSSGGTEAFF TGTGCCAGCTCCCAATCCTCAGGGGGCACTGAAGCTTTCTTT
NA NA TRBJ2-3 TRBV19 CASSMAGQPTDTQYF TGTGCCAGTAGTATGGCAGGACAGCCAACAGATACGCAGTATTTT
NA few TRBJ1-4 TRBV15 CATSRVSRVGEKLFF TGTGCCACCAGCAGAGTTTCCAGGGTTGGTGAAAAACTGTTTTTT
NA NA TRBJ1-4 TRBV30 CAWRRGPNEKLFF TGTGCCTGGAGGCGGGGACCGAATGAAAAACTGTTTTTT
TRBD2 NA TRBJ2-2 TRBV5-1 CASSLRPSGSLGELFF TGCGCCAGCAGCTTGAGGCCTAGCGGGAGTCTCGGGGAGCTGTTTTTT
NA NA TRBJ1-1 TRBV28 CASRNLQGGAFF TGTGCCAGCAGGAATCTACAGGGTGGCGCTTTCTTT
NA once TRBJ2-7 TRBV6-6 CASSYSTGTYEQYF TGTGCCAGCAGTTACTCTACAGGGACCTACGAGCAGTACTTC